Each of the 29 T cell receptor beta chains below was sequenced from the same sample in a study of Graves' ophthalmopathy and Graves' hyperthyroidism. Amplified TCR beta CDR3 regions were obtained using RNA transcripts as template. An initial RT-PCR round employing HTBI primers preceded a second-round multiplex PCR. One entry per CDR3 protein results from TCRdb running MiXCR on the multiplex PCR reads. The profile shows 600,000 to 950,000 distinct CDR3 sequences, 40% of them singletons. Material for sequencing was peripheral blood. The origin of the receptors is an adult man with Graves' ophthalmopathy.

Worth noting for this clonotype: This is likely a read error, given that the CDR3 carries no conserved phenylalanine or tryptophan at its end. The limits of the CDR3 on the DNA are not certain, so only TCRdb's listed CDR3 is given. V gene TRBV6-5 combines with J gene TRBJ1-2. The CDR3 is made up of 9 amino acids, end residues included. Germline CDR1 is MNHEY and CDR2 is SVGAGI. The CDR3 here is CASSRPAGV.

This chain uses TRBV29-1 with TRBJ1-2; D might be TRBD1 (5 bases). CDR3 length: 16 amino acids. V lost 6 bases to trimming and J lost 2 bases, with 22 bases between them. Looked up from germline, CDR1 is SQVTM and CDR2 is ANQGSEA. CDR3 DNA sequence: TGCAGCGTGGCCAATTACGAGCAGGGCCAGAACTATGGCTACACCTTC. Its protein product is CSVANYEQGQNYGYTF.

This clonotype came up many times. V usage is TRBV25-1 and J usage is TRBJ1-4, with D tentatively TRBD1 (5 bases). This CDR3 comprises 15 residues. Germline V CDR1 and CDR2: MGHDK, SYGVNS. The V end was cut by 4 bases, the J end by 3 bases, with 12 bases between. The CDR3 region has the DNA TGTGCCAGCAGTGCCTTCTGGGGGTCTAATGAAAAACTGTTTTTT. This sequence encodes CASSAFWGSNEKLFF.

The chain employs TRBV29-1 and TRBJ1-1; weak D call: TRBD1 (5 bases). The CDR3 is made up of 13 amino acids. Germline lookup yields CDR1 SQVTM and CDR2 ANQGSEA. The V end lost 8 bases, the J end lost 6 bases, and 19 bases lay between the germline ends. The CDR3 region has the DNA TGCAGCCCTGCTGAGGGGCGTAGCGCTGAAGCTTTCTTT. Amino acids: CSPAEGRSAEAFF.

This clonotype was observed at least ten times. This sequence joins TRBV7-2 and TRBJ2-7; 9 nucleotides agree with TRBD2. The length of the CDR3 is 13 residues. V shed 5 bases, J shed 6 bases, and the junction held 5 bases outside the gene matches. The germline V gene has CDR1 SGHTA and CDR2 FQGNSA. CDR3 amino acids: CASSGRTSAEQYF. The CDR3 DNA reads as TGTGCCAGCAGCGGGCGGACTAGCGCCGAGCAGTACTTC.

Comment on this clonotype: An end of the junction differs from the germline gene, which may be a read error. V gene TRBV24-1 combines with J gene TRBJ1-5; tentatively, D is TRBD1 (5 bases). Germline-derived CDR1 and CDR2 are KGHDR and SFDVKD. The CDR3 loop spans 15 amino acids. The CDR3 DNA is TGTGCCAGCAGTTTCAGCCAGGGACGCAATCAGCCCCAGCATTTT. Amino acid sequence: CASSFSQGRNQPQHF.

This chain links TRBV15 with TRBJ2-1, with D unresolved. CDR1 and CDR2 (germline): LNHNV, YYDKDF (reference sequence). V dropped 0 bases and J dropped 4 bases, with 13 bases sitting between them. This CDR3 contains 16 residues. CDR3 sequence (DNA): TGTGCCACCAGCAGAGAAGGATCACTTCCGTACAATGAGCAGTTCTTC. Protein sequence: CATSREGSLPYNEQFF. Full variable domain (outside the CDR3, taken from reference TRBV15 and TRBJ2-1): DAMVIQNPRYQVTQFGKPVTLSCSQTLNHNVMYWYQQKSSQAPKLLFHYYDKDFNNEADTPDNFQSRRPNTSFCFLDIRSPGLGDTAMYLCATSREGSLPYNEQFFGPGTRLTVL.

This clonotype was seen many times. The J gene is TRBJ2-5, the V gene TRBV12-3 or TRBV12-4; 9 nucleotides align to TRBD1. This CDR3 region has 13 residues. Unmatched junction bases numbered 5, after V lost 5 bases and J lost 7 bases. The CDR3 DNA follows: TGTGCCAGCAGTGATACAGGGGGCGGGACCCAGTACTTC. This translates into CASSDTGGGTQYF.

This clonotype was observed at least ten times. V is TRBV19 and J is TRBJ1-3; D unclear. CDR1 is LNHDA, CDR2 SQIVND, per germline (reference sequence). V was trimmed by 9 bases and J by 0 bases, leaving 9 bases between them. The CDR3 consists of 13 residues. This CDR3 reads CASSRGSGNTIYF. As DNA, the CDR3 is TGTGCCAGCTCCCGGGGCTCTGGAAACACCATATATTTT.

The CDR3 sequence: CASYPLAWLRDTEAFF. The CDR3 DNA follows: TGTGCCAGCTATCCCCTGGCGTGGTTGCGGGACACTGAAGCTTTCTTT. J is TRBJ1-1 and V is TRBV12-3 or TRBV12-4; D gene unclear. Trimming pared 8 bases from V and 3 bases from J, leaving 22 bases between. The CDR3 has 16 residues.

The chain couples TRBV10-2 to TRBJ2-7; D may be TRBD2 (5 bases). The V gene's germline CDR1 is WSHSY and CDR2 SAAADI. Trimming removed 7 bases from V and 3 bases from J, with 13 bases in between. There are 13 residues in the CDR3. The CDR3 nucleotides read TGCGCCAGCACCGCGGGCAGGATCTACGAGCAGTACTTC. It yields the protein CASTAGRIYEQYF.

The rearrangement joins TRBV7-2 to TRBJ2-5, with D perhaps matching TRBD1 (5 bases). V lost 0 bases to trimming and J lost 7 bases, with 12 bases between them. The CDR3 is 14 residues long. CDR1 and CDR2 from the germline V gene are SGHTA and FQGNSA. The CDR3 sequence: CASSLAGRGSTQYF. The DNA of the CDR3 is TGTGCCAGCAGCTTAGCCGGTAGGGGATCGACCCAGTACTTC.

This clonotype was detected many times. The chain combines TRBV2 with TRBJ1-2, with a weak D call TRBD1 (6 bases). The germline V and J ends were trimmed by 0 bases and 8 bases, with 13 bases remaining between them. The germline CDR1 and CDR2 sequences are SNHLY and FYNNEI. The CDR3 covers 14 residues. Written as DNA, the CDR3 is TGTGCCAGCAGTGAAGCTAGGGGGGCGGGAGGCTACACCTTC. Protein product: CASSEARGAGGYTF. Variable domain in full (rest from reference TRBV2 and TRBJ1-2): EPEVTQTPSHQVTQMGQEVILRCVPISNHLYFYWYRQILGQKVEFLVSFYNNEISEKSEIFDDQFSVERPDGSNFTLKIRSTKLEDSAMYFCASSEARGAGGYTFGSGTRLTVV.

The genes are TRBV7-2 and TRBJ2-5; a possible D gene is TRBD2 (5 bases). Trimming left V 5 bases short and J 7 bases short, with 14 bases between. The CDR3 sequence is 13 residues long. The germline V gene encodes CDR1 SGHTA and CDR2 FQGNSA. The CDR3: CASSQDWGGTQYF. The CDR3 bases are TGTGCCAGCAGCCAGGACTGGGGTGGGACCCAGTACTTC.

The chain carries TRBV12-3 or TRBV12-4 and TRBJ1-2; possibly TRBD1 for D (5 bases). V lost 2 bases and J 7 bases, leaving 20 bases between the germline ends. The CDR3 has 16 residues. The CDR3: CASSLYPAAGVGGYTF. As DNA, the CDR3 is TGTGCCAGCAGTTTATATCCCGCCGCGGGGGTGGGTGGCTACACCTTC.

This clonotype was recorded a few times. Here the CDR3 DNA reads TGTGCCAGCAGTGAAGATGGGGGTCGTCCGGGCACTGAAGCTTTCTTT. It specifies CASSEDGGRPGTEAFF. The chain employs TRBV2 and TRBJ1-1; D is possibly TRBD1 (5 bases). Germline lookup yields CDR1 SNHLY and CDR2 FYNNEI. Trimming took 1 base from V and 4 from J, leaving 16 bases between them. CDR3 size: 16 residues.

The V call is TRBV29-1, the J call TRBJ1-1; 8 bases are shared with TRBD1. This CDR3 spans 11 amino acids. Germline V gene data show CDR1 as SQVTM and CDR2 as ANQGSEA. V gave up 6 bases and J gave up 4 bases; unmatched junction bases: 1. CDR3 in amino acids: CSVTGGTEAFF. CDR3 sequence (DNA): TGCAGCGTCACAGGGGGCACTGAAGCTTTCTTT.

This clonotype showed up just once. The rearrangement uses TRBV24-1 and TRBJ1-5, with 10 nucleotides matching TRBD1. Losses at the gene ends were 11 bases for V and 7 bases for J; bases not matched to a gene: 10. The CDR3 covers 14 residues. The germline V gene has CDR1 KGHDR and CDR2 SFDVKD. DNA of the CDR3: TGTGCCATCAGCTCCGGGACAGGGGAGCAGCCCCAGCATTTT. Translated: CAISSGTGEQPQHF.

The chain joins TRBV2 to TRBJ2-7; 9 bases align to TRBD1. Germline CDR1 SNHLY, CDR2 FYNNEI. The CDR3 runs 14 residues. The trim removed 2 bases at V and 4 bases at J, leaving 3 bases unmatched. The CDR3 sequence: CASSEWGQGYEQYF. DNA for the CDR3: TGTGCCAGCAGTGAATGGGGACAGGGATACGAGCAGTACTTC.

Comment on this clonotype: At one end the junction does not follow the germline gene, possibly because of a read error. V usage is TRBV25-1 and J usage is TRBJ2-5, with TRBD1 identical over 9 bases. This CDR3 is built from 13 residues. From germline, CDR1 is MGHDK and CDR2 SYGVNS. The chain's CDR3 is CASNRDRVQTQYF. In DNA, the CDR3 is TGTGCTAGCAACCGGGACAGGGTACAGACCCAGTACTTC.

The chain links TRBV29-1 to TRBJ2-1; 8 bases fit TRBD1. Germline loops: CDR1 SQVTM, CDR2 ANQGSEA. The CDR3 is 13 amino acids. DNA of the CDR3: TGCAGTTACTCGGGACAGGCCTACAATGAGCAGTTCTTC. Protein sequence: CSYSGQAYNEQFF.

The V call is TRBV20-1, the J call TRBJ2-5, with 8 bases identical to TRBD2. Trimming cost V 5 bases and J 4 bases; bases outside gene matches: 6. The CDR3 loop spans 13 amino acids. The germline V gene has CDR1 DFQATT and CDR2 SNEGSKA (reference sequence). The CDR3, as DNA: TGCAGTGCTTCGAGGACTAGCTTAGAGACCCAGTACTTC. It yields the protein CSASRTSLETQYF.

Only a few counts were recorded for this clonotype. The CDR3 reads CASSLGTDPYEQYF. The CDR3 DNA follows: TGTGCCAGCAGTTTAGGGACAGATCCCTACGAGCAGTACTTC. This sequence joins TRBV12-3 or TRBV12-4 and TRBJ2-7; a possible D gene is TRBD1 (6 bases). Trimming took 1 base from V and 2 from J, leaving 9 bases between them. The CDR3 is 14 amino acids.

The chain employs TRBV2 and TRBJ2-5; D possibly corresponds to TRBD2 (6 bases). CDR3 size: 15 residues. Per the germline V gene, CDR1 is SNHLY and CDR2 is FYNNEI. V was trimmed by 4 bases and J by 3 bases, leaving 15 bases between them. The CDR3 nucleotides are TGTGCCAGCAGTGGCGGCAAGGGGAGGAAAGAGACCCAGTACTTC. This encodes CASSGGKGRKETQYF.

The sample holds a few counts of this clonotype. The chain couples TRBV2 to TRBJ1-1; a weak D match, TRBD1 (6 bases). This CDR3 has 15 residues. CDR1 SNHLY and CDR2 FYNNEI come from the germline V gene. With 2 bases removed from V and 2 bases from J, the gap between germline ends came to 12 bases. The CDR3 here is CASSEMTGSNTEAFF. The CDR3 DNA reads TGTGCCAGCAGTGAAATGACAGGATCTAACACTGAAGCTTTCTTT.

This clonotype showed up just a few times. The CDR3, as DNA: TGTGCCAGCAGTTTAGCGGCGGCAGGTGAAGCTTTCTTT. It yields the protein CASSLAAAGEAFF. The genes are TRBV12-3 or TRBV12-4 and TRBJ1-1; no clear D gene. The CDR3 contains 13 residues. The V and J ends lost 0 bases and 7 bases respectively, with 9 bases between them.

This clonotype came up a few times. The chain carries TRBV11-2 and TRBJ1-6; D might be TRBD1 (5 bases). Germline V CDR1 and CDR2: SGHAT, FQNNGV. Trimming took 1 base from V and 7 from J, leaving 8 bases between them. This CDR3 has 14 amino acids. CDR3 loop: CASSLGRDNSPLHF. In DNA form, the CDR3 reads TGTGCCAGCAGCTTAGGCAGGGACAATTCACCCCTCCACTTT.

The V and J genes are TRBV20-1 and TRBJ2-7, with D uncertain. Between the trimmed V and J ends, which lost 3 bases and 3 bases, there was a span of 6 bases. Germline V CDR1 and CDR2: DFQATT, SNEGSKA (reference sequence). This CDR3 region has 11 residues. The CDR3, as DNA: TGCAGTGCTAGTATGAGCTACGAGCAGTACTTC. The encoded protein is CSASMSYEQYF.

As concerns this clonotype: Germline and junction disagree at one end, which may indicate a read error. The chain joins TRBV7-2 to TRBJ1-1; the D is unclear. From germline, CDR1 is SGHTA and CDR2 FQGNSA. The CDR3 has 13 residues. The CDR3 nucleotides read TGTGCCTGGAGTGTATACGGGAACACTGAGGCTTTCTTT. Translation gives CAWSVYGNTEAFF.